This T cell receptor (beta chain) was profiled in a study of vaccination and CD4 T cells after COVID-19 (dated by TCRdb to the early 2020s). Background on the whole study: Convalescent patients had a positive SARS-CoV-2 result on nasal swab PCR, and of these patients, several had mild disease and one had severe disease. Six males and four females were included in the convalescent cohort, with two Hispanic individuals, seven Caucasians, two Asians and one multiracial person represented. Two doses of either the Pfizer-BioNTech BNT162b2 vaccine (n=8) or the Moderna mRNA-1273 vaccine (n=2) were administered to participants. Post-COVID blood samples from convalescent patients were collected a median of 101 days after diagnosis, with a range of roughly 30 to 161 days. Post-vaccine blood samples were collected a median of around 10 weeks after the second vaccine dose, ranging from roughly 13 to 241 days. The cultures were stimulated with overlapping spike peptide pools from SARS-CoV-2 and from the common cold coronaviruses HCoV-NL63, HCoV-OC43 and HCoV-229E. In control cultures, a CEFX viral epitope pool was used as positive control, an HIV-1 Nef peptide pool was used as negative control, or no peptide was added. The spike-specific CD4+ TCR repertoire was compared before and after mRNA vaccination in over nine COVID-19 convalescent patients and a handful of infection-naive healthy vaccine recipients. The investigation overall reported the following: Of the vaccine-specific clones found in convalescent patients, nearly all (304 of 307) were mono-reactive for SARS-CoV-2 spike instead of being cross-reactive with common cold coronaviruses. Although the median number of SARS-CoV-2-reactive clonotypes went up from around 19 after infection to 38 after vaccination, the increase was not significant. Relatively few convalescent patients were included in the study, and early timepoints after natural infection were not analyzed. Among the post-vaccine SARS-CoV-2-reactive clones in convalescent patients, a median approximately 90% showed up only after vaccination, which suggests vaccine-specific priming.

This specimen's treatment or condition label, interpreted: roughly 11-day PBMC culture with coronavirus spike peptide pools or control peptides (ViraFEST assay). To expand antigen-specific T cells with peptide pools and then pick out the expanded clonotypes through TCR sequencing, the study relied on the ViraFEST assay. The convalescent patients' positive SARS-CoV-2 PCR tests were from March to December 2020, which was before the Alpha, Beta and Delta variants emerged in the United States. Each well held approximately 2 million PBMCs cultured in IMDM containing around 5% human AB serum and 9 to 10 IU/ml IL-2, with 10 ug/ml peptide pools added. On days 3 and 7, half of the culture medium was replaced with fresh IL-2-containing medium. After roughly nine days of culture, CD4+ T cells were isolated by negative selection using the EasySep CD4+ T cell isolation kit. Ficoll-Paque Plus gradient centrifugation was used to isolate PBMCs from whole blood, and the isolated PBMCs were then either used fresh or cryopreserved at -140C. Triplicate wells were generally used for each culture condition.

Preparation of the library involved PCR. At the Johns Hopkins FTIC core, DNA from the cultured CD4+ T cells underwent TCR sequencing with the Oncomine TCR Beta short-read assay. The QIAamp micro DNA kit was used to extract genomic DNA from the cultured CD4+ T cells. Oncomine TCR Beta libraries from cultured CD4+ T cells were pooled with unique dual indexes and sequenced on an Illumina iSeq 100. The original methods were these. Non-productive sequences were removed, and CDR3s not starting with C, not ending with F or W, or shorter than 7 amino acids were discarded. The MANAFEST web application identified antigen-specific clonotypes by comparing peptide-stimulated wells against reference wells and other culture wells. An FDR below 0.05, an odds ratio above 5, and a productive frequency above 0.1% in at least two of three replicate wells were required for clones to be considered positive. Clonotypes that were significantly expanded in both SARS-CoV-2 spike wells and at least one common cold coronavirus spike condition were defined as cross-reactive. Levenshtein distances (stringdist) and unrooted phylogenetic trees (ape) in R version 3.6.1 were used to assess CDR3 homology. TCRdb trimmed the raw reads at Q25, called clones with MiXCR and kept productive beta chains. Rows with a matching CDR3 protein are joined into one entry that keeps the most common DNA and genes. The V and J calls and clone size come from TCRdb's table, not from the authors' own analysis. Across this sample there are some 16,000 distinct CDR3 sequences, with approximately 57% seen only once. Around 12% of the sample belongs to the ten largest clones.

About this clonotype: The antigen this receptor binds is unknown. Base qualities were left out, and no much larger clone turns up one base away.

CDR1 SGHNT and CDR2 YYREEE were looked up in the germline V gene (reference sequence). Including the terminal cysteine and phenylalanine, the CDR3 comprises 13 residues. Only CDR3 DNA remains: 39 bases, in frame from the first base. The V and J ends are trimmed by 9 bases and 3 bases, leaving 13 bases between them. Sequenced: CD4+ T cells from blood, cultured in vitro. This clonotype was obtained from a human donor who had recovered from COVID-19. This sequence uses TRBV5-4 and TRBJ2-4; TRBD1 is a possible D gene, resting on 5 matching bases. DNA sequence: TGTGCCATCCAGGGTTTGGACAAAAACATTCAGTACTTC. Its translation is CAIQGLDKNIQYF.